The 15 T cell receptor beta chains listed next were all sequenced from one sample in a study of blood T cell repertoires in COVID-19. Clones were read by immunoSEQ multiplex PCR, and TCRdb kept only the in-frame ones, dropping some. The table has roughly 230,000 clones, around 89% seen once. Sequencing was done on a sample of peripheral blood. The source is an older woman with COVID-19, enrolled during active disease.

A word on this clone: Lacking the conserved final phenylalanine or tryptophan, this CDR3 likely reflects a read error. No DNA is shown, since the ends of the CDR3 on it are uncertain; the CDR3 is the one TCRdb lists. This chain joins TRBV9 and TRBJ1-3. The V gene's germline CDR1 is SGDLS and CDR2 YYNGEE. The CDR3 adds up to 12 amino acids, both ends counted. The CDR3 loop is CASSPSSGGKAP.

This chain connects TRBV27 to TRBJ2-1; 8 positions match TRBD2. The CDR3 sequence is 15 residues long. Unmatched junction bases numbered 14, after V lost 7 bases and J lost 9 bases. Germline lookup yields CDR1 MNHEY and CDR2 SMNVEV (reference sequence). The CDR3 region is CASNQGGTRGGEQFF. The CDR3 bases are TGTGCCAGCAACCAAGGGGGGACTAGAGGTGGTGAGCAGTTCTTC.

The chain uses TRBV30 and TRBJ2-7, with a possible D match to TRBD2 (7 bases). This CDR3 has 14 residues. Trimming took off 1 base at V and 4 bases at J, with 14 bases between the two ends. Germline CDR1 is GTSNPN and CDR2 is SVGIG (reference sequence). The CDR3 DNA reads TGTGCCTGGAGTGGGGGGAGGGGGGGATACGAGCAGTACTTC. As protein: CAWSGGRGGYEQYF.

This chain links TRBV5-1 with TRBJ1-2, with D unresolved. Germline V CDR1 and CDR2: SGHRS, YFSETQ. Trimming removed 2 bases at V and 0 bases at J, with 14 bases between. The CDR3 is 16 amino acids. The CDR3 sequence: CASSFNLGLPNYGYTF. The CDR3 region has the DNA TGCGCCAGCAGCTTTAACCTCGGTTTGCCTAACTATGGCTACACCTTC.

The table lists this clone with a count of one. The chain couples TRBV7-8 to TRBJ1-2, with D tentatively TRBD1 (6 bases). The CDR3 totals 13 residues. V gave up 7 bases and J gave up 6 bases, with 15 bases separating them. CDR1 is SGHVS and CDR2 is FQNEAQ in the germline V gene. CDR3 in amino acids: CASNLGSGDGYTF. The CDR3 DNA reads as TGTGCCAGCAACCTAGGGTCAGGGGATGGCTACACCTTC.

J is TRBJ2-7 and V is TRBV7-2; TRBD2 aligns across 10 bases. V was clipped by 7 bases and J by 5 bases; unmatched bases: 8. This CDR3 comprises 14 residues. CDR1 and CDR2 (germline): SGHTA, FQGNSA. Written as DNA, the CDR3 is TGTGCCAGCAACGAGCGGGGGGGCCCCAACGAGCAGTACTTC. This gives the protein CASNERGGPNEQYF.

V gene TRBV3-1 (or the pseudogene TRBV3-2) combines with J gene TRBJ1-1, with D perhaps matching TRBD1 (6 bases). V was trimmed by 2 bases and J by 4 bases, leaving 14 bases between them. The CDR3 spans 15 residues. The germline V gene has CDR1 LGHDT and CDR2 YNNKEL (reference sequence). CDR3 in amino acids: CASSQLGGALTEAFF. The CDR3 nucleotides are TGTGCCAGCAGCCAATTAGGGGGGGCACTCACTGAAGCTTTCTTT.

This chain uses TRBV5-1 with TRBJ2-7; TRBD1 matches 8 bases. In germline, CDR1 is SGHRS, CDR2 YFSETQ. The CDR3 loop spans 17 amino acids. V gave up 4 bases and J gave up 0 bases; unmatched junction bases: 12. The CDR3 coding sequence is TGCGCCAGCAGCCGATCTGGACAGGGCGGGAACTCCTACGAGCAGTACTTC. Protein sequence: CASSRSGQGGNSYEQYF.

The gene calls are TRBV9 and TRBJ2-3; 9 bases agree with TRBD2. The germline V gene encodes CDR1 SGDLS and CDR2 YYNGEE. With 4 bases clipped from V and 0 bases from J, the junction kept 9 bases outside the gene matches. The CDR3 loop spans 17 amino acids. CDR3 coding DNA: TGTGCCAGCAGCATGGTAAAAGCGGGGGGCAGCACAGATACGCAGTATTTT. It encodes CASSMVKAGGSTDTQYF.

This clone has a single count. This chain's CDR3 is CASAGYYGYTF. In DNA, the CDR3 is TGTGCCAGCGCAGGCTACTATGGCTACACCTTC. This chain links TRBV6-5 with TRBJ1-2; D call uncertain. This CDR3 region has 11 residues. Germline V gene lookup returns CDR1 MNHEY and CDR2 SVGAGI. V was shortened by 8 bases and J by 3 bases, with 7 bases between the two germline ends.

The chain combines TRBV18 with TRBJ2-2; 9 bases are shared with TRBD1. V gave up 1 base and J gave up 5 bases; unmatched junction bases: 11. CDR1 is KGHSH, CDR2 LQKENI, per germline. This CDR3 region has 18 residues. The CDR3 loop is CASSPLQGALAGTGELFF. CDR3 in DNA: TGTGCCAGCTCACCACTACAGGGGGCTTTGGCTGGGACCGGGGAGCTGTTTTTT.

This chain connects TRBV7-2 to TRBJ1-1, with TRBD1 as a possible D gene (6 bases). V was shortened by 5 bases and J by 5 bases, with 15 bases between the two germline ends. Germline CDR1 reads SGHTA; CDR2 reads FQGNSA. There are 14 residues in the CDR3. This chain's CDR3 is CASSPQGRGTEAFF. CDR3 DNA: TGTGCCAGCAGCCCACAGGGTAGGGGGACTGAAGCTTTCTTT.

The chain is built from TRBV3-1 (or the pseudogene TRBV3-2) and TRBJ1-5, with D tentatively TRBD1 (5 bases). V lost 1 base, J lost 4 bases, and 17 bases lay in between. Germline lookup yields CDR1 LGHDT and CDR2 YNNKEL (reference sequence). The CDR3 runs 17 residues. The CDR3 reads CASSQGSVGLGNQPQHF. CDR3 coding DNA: TGTGCCAGCAGCCAAGGATCTGTGGGACTAGGTAATCAGCCCCAGCATTTT.

CDR3 nucleotides: TGTGCCAGCAGCTTCAACAGGGGTTCTGGAAACACCATATATTTT. This gives the protein CASSFNRGSGNTIYF. The chain couples TRBV11-2 to TRBJ1-3; TRBD1 matches at 7 bases. Trimming took 3 bases from V and 1 from J; bases not matched to a gene: 3. This CDR3 contains 15 residues. From germline, CDR1 is SGHAT and CDR2 FQNNGV.

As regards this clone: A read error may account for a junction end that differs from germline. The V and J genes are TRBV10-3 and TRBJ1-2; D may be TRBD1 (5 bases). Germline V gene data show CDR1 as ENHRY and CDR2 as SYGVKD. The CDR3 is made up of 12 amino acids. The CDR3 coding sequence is TGTGCCGTCAGGGAAGGGGACTATGGCTACACCTTC. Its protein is CAVREGDYGYTF.